This T cell receptor (beta chain) is drawn from a study of blood T cell repertoires in COVID-19. Using immunoSEQ multiplex PCR, the repertoire was profiled, and TCRdb retains in-frame clones only, with some absent. The table includes about 52,000 clones, approximately 84% detected once. The sample consisted of peripheral blood. This receptor was obtained from a human donor with active COVID-19. The donor label of this sample is uncertain.

The CDR3 DNA reads as TGTGCCAGCAGCCAAGATCCGTCGGATACGCAGTATTTT. Translation gives CASSQDPSDTQYF. The chain has TRBV4-2 and TRBJ2-3, with unresolved D. With 0 bases removed from V and 6 bases from J, the gap between germline ends came to 7 bases. Germline loops: CDR1 LGHNA, CDR2 YNFKEQ. The CDR3 covers 13 residues.